These T cell receptor beta chains were read from a single sample in a study of blood T cell repertoires in COVID-19. The table came from immunoSEQ multiplex PCR; TCRdb's copy has only in-frame clones and leaves some out. The table lists more than 100,000 clones, 88% of them singletons. The sample taken for sequencing was peripheral blood. The receptor set was obtained from a man aged 65 to 79 with active COVID-19. Both conserved end residues are part of each CDR3. The order of the fields is J gene, V gene, D gene, clone size, CDR3 protein, CDR3 DNA. The D gene is left open where the match is weak. Clone size is not always given. Where it is, it says once, few, many or a class for expanded clones.

TRBJ1-1 TRBV7-2 . . CASSLGHWGTEAFF TGTGCCAGCAGCTTGGGACATTGGGGGACTGAAGCTTTCTTT
TRBJ2-2 TRBV6-6 . . CASRSRGTGELFF TGTGCCAGCAGATCCAGGGGAACCGGGGAGCTGTTTTTT
TRBJ1-2 TRBV28 TRBD1 . CASRGKTTGGRNYGYTF TGTGCCAGCAGGGGGAAAACCACAGGGGGGAGGAACTATGGCTACACCTTC
TRBJ1-2 TRBV18 . . CASSPGLRGNYGYTF TGTGCCAGCTCACCGGGTTTAAGGGGAAACTATGGCTACACCTTC
TRBJ2-3 TRBV10-2 . . CASSESSDTQYF TGCGCCAGCAGTGAGTCTAGTGATACGCAGTATTTT
TRBJ2-4 TRBV28 . . CASNIAKNIQYF TGTGCCAGCAACATAGCCAAAAACATTCAGTACTTC
TRBJ1-4 TRBV7-9 . . CASSSGGEKLFF TGTGCCAGCAGCTCTGGGGGGGAAAAACTGTTTTTT
TRBJ1-1 TRBV2 . few CASLILNSAQAFF TGTGCCAGTTTAATACTTAACAGTGCCCAAGCTTTCTTT
TRBJ2-7 TRBV6-6 TRBD1 . CASSYDRGYPYEQYF TGTGCCAGCAGTTACGACAGGGGGTACCCCTACGAGCAGTACTTC
TRBJ2-2 TRBV11-3 . . CASSLDLGLAPTGELFF TGTGCCAGCAGCTTAGATCTCGGGCTAGCGCCCACCGGGGAGCTGTTTTTT
TRBJ2-7 TRBV28 TRBD2 . CASSLVAGGYEQYF TGTGCCAGCAGTTTAGTAGCGGGAGGCTACGAGCAGTACTTC
TRBJ2-7 TRBV6-5 TRBD1 . CASSSILTGLDEQYF TGTGCCAGCAGTTCCATCCTGACAGGGTTGGACGAGCAGTACTTC
TRBJ2-7 TRBV28 TRBD1 . CASSLPGTGLSYEQYF TGTGCCAGCAGTTTACCCGGGACAGGGCTATCCTACGAGCAGTACTTC
TRBJ2-3 TRBV7-2 . . CASSSGNTQYF TGTGCCAGCAGCTCCGGGAATACGCAGTATTTT
TRBJ2-7 TRBV14 . . CASSQWAGYEQYF TGTGCCAGCAGCCAATGGGCGGGGTACGAGCAGTACTTC
TRBJ2-5 TRBV18 . . CASSPTISEQETQYF TGTGCCAGCTCACCAACGATTAGCGAACAAGAGACCCAGTACTTC
TRBJ2-7 TRBV4-1 . . CASSQEGLAAIDEQYF TGCGCCAGCAGCCAAGAGGGATTAGCGGCTATCGACGAGCAGTACTTC
TRBJ1-4 TRBV9 TRBD1 . CASSTRTGEKLFF TGTGCCAGCAGCACCCGGACAGGGGAAAAACTGTTTTTT
TRBJ2-7 TRBV5-1 TRBD2 . CASSLSPLAGVEQYF TGCGCCAGCAGCTTGTCCCCCCTAGCGGGAGTCGAGCAGTACTTC
TRBJ2-2 TRBV7-2 TRBD2 . CASSLAASGRASTGELFF TGTGCCAGCAGCTTAGCGGCTAGCGGGAGGGCGAGCACCGGGGAGCTGTTTTTT
TRBJ2-7 TRBV6-6 . . CASSFRDQGAGGEQYF TGTGCCAGCAGCTTCCGGGACCAGGGAGCGGGTGGCGAGCAGTACTTC
TRBJ2-1 TRBV19 . . CASTDGFEQFF TGTGCCAGTACCGATGGCTTTGAGCAGTTCTTC
TRBJ2-3 TRBV4-1 . . CASSQPPGATQYF TGCGCCAGCAGCCAACCCCCGGGAGCGACGCAGTATTTT
TRBJ2-2 TRBV7-9 TRBD1 . CASSSPGGGVTGELFF TGTGCCAGCAGCTCACCAGGGGGTGGGGTGACCGGGGAGCTGTTTTTT
TRBJ1-2 TRBV4-3 . . CASSQDGTGRYGYTF TGCGCCAGCAGCCAAGATGGCACAGGCCGCTATGGCTACACCTTC
TRBJ1-4 TRBV4-3 . . CASSQDRGSDEKLFF TGCGCCAGCAGCCAAGATCGGGGATCCGATGAAAAACTGTTTTTT
TRBJ2-3 TRBV2 TRBD2 . CASSDRPRLAGNQADTQYF TGTGCCAGCAGTGATCGTCCTAGACTAGCGGGAAACCAGGCAGATACGCAGTATTTT
TRBJ1-2 TRBV2 . . CASSEGGNYGYTF TGTGCCAGCAGTGAGGGGGGGAACTATGGCTACACCTTC
TRBJ2-5 TRBV19 TRBD2 . CASSSGRAYQETQYF TGTGCCAGTAGTAGCGGGAGGGCATACCAAGAGACCCAGTACTTC
TRBJ1-4 TRBV6-5 . . CASREGGTNEKLFF TGTGCCAGCAGGGAGGGAGGTACTAATGAAAAACTGTTTTTT
TRBJ2-7 TRBV7-2 . . CASSLGVRSYEQYF TGTGCCAGCAGCTTAGGTGTCCGCTCCTACGAGCAGTACTTC
TRBJ2-3 TRBV4-1 TRBD2 . CASSHSPTSGSTDTQYF TGCGCCAGCAGCCATTCTCCGACTAGCGGGAGCACAGATACGCAGTATTTT
TRBJ2-2 TRBV2 . once CASRGATNTGELFF TGTGCCAGCAGGGGGGCCACGAACACCGGGGAGCTGTTTTTT
TRBJ1-5 TRBV18 TRBD1 . CASSLKEGARQPQHF TGTGCCAGCTCACTCAAGGAGGGGGCTCGTCAGCCCCAGCATTTT
TRBJ2-7 TRBV9 . few CASSSQGSYEQYF TGTGCCAGCAGCTCACAGGGTTCTTACGAGCAGTACTTC
TRBJ2-7 TRBV18 TRBD2 . CASSPVSGRNEQYF TGTGCCAGCTCACCAGTCAGCGGGAGGAACGAGCAGTACTTC
TRBJ1-1 TRBV3-1/TRBV3-2 . . CASSRSGANTEAFF TGTGCCAGCAGCCGCAGTGGTGCGAACACTGAAGCTTTCTTT
TRBJ2-2 TRBV7-3 TRBD1 . CASSYSQGAPGTGELFF TGTGCCAGCAGCTATTCACAGGGGGCGCCTGGGACCGGGGAGCTGTTTTTT
TRBJ2-1 TRBV11-3 TRBD1 . CASARDSYNEQFF TGTGCCAGCGCCCGGGACAGCTACAATGAGCAGTTCTTC
TRBJ2-1 TRBV9 . . CASSVVPGLGEQFF TGTGCCAGCAGCGTAGTCCCCGGACTGGGTGAGCAGTTCTTC
TRBJ2-1 TRBV27 TRBD1 . CASRDDRGRNNEQFF TGTGCCAGCAGGGACGACAGGGGGCGCAACAATGAGCAGTTCTTC
TRBJ2-3 TRBV6-1 TRBD1 . CASSARRTGASTDTQYF TGTGCCAGCAGTGCCCGGAGGACAGGGGCGAGCACAGATACGCAGTATTTT
TRBJ2-1 TRBV13 . . CASSYGTVNEQFF TGTGCCAGCAGCTACGGGACTGTCAATGAGCAGTTCTTC
TRBJ2-3 TRBV11-2 TRBD2 . CASSAGTSSSTDTQYF TGTGCCAGCAGCGCGGGGACTAGCAGTAGCACAGATACGCAGTATTTT
TRBJ2-7 TRBV10-3 TRBD2 . CAISGLAGDLSEQYF TGTGCCATCAGTGGACTAGCGGGAGACCTCTCCGAGCAGTACTTC
TRBJ2-5 TRBV4-1 . . CASRTGTSGETQYF TGCGCCTCCAGAACCGGGACATCTGGGGAGACCCAGTACTTC
TRBJ2-7 TRBV6-5 . . CASGKHSRGYEQYF TGTGCCAGCGGTAAACACTCCCGGGGATACGAGCAGTACTTC
TRBJ2-1 TRBV18 . . CASSPRSTRYNEQFF TGTGCCAGCTCACCACGGTCTACTAGATACAATGAGCAGTTCTTC